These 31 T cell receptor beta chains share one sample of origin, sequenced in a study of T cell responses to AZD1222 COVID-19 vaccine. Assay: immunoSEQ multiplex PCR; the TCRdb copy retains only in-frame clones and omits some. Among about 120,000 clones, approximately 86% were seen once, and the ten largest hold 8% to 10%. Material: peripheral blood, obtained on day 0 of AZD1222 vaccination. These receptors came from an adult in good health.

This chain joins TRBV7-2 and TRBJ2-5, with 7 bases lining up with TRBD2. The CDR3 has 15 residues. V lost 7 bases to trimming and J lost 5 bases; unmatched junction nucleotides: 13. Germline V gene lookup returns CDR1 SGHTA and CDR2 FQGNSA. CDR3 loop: CASNLPGRGGETQYF. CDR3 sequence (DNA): TGTGCCAGCAACCTCCCCGGGCGGGGAGGGGAGACCCAGTACTTC.

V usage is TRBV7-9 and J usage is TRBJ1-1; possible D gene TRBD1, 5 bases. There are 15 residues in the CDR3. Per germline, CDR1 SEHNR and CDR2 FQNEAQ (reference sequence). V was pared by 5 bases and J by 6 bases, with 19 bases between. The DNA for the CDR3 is TGTGCCAGCAGCCGAGACCAGGGTAGGGGCGCTGAAGCTTTCTTT. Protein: CASSRDQGRGAEAFF.

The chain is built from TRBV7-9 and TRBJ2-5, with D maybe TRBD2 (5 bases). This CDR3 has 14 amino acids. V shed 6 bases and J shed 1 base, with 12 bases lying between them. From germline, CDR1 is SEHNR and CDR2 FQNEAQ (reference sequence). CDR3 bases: TGTGCCAGCAGAACAACCGGACTCCAAGAGACCCAGTACTTC. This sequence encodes CASRTTGLQETQYF.

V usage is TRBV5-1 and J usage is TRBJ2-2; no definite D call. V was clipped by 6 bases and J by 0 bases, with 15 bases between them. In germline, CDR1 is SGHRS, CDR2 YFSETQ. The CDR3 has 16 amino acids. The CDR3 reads CASTTSLNTNTGELFF. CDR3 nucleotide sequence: TGCGCCAGCACGACGAGCCTTAATACGAACACCGGGGAGCTGTTTTTT.

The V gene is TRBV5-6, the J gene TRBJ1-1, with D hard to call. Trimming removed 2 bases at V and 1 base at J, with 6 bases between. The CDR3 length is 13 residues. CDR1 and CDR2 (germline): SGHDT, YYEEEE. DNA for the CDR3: TGTGCCAGCAGCTTTGAGGGGAACACTGAAGCTTTCTTT. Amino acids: CASSFEGNTEAFF. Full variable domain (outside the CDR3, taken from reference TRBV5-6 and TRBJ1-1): DAGVTQSPTHLIKTRGQQVTLRCSPKSGHDTVSWYQQALGQGPQFIFQYYEEEERQRGNFPDRFSGHQFPNYSSELNVNALLLGDSALYLCASSFEGNTEAFFGQGTRLTVV.

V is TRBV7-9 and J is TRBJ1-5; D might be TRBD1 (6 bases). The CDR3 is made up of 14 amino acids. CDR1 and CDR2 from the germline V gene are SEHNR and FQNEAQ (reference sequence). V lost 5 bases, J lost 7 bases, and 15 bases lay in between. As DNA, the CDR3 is TGTGCCAGCAGCCCCGGGGGGGCTGGGCAGCCCCAGCATTTT. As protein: CASSPGGAGQPQHF.

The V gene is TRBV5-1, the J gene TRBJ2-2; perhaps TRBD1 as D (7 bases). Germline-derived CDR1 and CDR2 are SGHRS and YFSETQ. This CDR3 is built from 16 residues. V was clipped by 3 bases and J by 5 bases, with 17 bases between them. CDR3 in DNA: TGCGCCAGCAGCTCCCCGGAGGGGGCGAGAACCGGGGAGCTGTTTTTT. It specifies CASSSPEGARTGELFF.

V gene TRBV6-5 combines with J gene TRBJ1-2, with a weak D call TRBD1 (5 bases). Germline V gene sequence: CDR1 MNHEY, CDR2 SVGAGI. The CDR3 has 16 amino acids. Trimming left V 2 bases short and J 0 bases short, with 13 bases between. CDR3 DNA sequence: TGTGCCAGCAGTTACGGGGGAGGCCCAGCTAACTATGGCTACACCTTC. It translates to CASSYGGGPANYGYTF.

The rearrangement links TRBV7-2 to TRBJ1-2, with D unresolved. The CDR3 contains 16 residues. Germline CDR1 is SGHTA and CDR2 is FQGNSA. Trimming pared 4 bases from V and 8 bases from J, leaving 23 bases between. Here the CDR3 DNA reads TGTGCCAGCAGCTCGAACCTAGGGCCTGCGGGGAGAGGCTACACCTTC. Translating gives CASSSNLGPAGRGYTF.

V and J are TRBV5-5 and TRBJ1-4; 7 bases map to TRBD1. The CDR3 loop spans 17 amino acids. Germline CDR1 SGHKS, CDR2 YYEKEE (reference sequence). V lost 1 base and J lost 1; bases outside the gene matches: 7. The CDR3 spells CASSLWQGEVTNEKLFF. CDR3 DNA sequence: TGTGCCAGCAGCTTGTGGCAGGGGGAAGTAACTAATGAAAAACTGTTTTTT.

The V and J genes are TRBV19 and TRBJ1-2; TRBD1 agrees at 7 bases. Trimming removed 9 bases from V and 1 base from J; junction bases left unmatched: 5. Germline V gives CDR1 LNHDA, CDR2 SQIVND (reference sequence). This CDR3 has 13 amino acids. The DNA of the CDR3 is TGTGCCAGCGGCCGGGACAGTAACTATGGCTACACCTTC. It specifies CASGRDSNYGYTF.

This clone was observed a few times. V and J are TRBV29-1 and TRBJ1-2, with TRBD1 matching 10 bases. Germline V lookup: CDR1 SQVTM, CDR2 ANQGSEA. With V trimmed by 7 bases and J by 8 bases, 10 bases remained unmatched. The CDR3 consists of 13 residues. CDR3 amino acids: CSATGTGVRGYTF. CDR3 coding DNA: TGCAGCGCAACCGGGACAGGGGTAAGGGGCTACACCTTC.

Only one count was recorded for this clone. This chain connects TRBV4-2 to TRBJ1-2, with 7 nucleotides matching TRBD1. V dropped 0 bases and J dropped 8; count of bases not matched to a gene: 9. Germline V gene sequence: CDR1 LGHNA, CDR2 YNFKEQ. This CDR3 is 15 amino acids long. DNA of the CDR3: TGTGCCAGCAGCCAAGATAGAGCAGGGGGTTGGGGCTACACCTTC. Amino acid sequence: CASSQDRAGGWGYTF.

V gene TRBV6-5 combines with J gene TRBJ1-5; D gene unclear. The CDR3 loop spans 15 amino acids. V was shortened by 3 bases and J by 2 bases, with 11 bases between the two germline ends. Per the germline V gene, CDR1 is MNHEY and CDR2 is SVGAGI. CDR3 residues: CASSYSFFGNQPQHF. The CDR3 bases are TGTGCCAGCAGTTATAGCTTTTTTGGCAATCAGCCCCAGCATTTT.

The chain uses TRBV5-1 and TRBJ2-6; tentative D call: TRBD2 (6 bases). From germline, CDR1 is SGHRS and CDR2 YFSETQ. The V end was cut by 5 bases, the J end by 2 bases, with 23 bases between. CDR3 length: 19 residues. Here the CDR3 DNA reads TGCGCCAGCAGGCTTGATTATTGGGGGGTTGGGCCTGGGGCCAACGTCCTGACTTTC. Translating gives CASRLDYWGVGPGANVLTF.

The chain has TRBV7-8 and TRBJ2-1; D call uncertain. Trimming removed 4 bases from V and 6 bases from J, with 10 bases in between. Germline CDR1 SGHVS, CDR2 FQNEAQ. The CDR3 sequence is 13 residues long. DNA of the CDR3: TGTGCCAGCAGCTGGGTTATCGTCAATGAGCAGTTCTTC. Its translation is CASSWVIVNEQFF.

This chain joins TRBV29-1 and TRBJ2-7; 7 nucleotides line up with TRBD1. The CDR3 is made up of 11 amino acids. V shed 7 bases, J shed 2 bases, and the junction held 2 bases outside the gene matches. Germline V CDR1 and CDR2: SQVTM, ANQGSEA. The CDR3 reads CSGGQTYEQYF. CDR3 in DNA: TGCAGCGGGGGACAGACCTACGAGCAGTACTTC.

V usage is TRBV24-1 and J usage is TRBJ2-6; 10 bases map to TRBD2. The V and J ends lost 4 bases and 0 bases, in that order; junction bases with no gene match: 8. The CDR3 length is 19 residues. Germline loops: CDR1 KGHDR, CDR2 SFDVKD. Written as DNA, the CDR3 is TGTGCCACCAGTGACCCGACTAGCGGGTTAAGCTCTGGGGCCAACGTCCTGACTTTC. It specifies CATSDPTSGLSSGANVLTF.

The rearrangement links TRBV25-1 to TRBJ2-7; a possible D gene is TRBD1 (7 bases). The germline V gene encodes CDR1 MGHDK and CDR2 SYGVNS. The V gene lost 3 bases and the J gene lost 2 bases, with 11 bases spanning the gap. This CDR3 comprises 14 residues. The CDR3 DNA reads TGTGCCAGCAGTGACGGGGGACAGACCTACGAGCAGTACTTC. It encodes CASSDGGQTYEQYF.

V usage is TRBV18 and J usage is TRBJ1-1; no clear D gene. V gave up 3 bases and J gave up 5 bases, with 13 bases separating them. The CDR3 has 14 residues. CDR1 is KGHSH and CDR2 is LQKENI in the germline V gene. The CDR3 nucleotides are TGTGCCAGCTCACCGCGGAGCGAGGAAACTGAAGCTTTCTTT. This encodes CASSPRSEETEAFF. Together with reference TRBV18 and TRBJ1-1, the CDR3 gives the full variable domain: NAGVMQNPRHLVRRRGQEARLRCSPMKGHSHVYWYRQLPEEGLKFMVYLQKENIIDESGMPKERFSAEFPKEGPSILRIQQVVRGDSAAYFCASSPRSEETEAFFGQGTRLTVV.

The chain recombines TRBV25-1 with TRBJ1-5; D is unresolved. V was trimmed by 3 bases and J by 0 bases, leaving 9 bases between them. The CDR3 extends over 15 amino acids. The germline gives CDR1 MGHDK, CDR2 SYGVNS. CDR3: CASSDPRNSNQPQHF. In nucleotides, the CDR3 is TGTGCCAGCAGTGATCCCAGAAATAGCAATCAGCCCCAGCATTTT. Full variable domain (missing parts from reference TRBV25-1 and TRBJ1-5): EADIYQTPRYLVIGTGKKITLECSQTMGHDKMYWYQQDPGMELHLIHYSYGVNSTEKGDLSSESTVSRIRTEHFPLTLESARPSHTSQYLCASSDPRNSNQPQHFGDGTRLSIL.

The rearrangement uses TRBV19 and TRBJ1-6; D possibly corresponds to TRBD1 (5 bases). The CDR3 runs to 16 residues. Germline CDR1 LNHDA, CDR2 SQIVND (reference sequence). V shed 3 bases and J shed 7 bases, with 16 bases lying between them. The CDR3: CASSILNTGGNSPLHF. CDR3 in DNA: TGTGCCAGTAGTATTCTTAATACCGGGGGAAATTCACCCCTCCACTTT.

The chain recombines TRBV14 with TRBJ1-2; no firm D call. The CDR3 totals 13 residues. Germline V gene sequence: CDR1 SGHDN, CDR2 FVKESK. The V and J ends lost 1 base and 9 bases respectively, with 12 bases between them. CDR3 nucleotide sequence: TGTGCCAGCAGCCAAGCGGGGATCGGTCGCTACACCTTC. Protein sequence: CASSQAGIGRYTF.

The CDR3 loop is CASSSRTSDEQFF. The CDR3 nucleotides read TGCGCCAGCTCGTCCCGGACGTCCGATGAGCAGTTCTTC. The chain joins TRBV5-1 to TRBJ2-1, with D uncertain. The V and J ends lost 7 bases and 8 bases respectively, with 16 bases between them. The CDR3 is 13 residues long. In germline, CDR1 is SGHRS, CDR2 YFSETQ.

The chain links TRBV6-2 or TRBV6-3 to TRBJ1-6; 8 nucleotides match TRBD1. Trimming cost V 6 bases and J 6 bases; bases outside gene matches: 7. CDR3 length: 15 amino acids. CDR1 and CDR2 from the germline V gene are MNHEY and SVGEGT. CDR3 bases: TGTGCCAGCAGCCCAGGGGGCATCGGTAATTCACCCCTCCACTTT. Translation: CASSPGGIGNSPLHF.

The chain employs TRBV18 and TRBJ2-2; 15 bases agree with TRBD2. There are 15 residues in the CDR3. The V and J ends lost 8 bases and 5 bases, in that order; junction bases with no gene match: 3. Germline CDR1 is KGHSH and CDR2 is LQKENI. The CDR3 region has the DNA TGTGCCAGCCCGGGACTAGCGGGAGGAACCGGGGAGCTGTTTTTT. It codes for CASPGLAGGTGELFF.

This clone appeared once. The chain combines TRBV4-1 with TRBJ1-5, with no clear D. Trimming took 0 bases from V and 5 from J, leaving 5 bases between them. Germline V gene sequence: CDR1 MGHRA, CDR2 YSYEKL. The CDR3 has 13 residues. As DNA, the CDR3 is TGCGCCAGCAGCCAAGAAAGGCATCAGCCCCAGCATTTT. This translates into CASSQERHQPQHF.

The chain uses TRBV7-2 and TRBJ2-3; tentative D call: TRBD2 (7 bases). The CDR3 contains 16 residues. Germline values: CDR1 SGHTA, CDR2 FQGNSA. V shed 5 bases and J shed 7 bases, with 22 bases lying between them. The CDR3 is CASSPDGGPRMNTQYF. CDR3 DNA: TGTGCCAGCAGCCCAGACGGGGGGCCCCGGATGAATACGCAGTATTTT.

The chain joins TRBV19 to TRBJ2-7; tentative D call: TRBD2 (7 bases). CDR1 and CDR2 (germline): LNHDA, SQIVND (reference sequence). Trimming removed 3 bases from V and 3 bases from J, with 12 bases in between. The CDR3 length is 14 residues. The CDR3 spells CASSMGGGGYEQYF. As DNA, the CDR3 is TGTGCCAGTAGTATGGGAGGGGGAGGCTACGAGCAGTACTTC.

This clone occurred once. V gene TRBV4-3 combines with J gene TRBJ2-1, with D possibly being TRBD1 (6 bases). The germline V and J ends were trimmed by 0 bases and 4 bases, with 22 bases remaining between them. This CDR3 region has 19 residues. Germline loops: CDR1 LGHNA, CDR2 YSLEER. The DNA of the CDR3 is TGCGCCAGCAGCCAAGATTCGTCAGGGGACCATACCGGATACAATGAGCAGTTCTTC. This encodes CASSQDSSGDHTGYNEQFF.

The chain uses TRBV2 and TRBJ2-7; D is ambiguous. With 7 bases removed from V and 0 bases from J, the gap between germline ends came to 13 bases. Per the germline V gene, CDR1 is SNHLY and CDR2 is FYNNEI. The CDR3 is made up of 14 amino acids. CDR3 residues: CASTLSPVSYEQYF. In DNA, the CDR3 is TGTGCCAGCACCCTGAGTCCAGTCTCCTACGAGCAGTACTTC.